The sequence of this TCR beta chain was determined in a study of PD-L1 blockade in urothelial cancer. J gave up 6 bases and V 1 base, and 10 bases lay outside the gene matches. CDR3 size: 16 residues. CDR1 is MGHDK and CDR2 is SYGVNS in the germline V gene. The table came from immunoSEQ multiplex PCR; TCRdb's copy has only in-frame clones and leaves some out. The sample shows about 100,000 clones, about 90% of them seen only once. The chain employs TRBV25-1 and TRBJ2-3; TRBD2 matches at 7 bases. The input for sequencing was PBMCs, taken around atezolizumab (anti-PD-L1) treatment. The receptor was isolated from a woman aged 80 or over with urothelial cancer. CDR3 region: CASSESWGRGGDTQYF. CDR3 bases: TGTGCCAGCAGTGAATCATGGGGGAGGGGTGGTGATACGCAGTATTTT. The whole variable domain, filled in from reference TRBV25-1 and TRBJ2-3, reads EADIYQTPRYLVIGTGKKITLECSQTMGHDKMYWYQQDPGMELHLIHYSYGVNSTEKGDLSSESTVSRIRTEHFPLTLESARPSHTSQYLCASSESWGRGGDTQYFGPGTRLTVL.